This T cell receptor (beta chain) was recorded in a study of blood T cells in healthy people across ages. General observations from the study: Strong correlation was found linking TCR beta diversity to naive T cell percentage.

Through a sample-barcoded 5' primer and a J-beta primer mix, a second PCR was run for roughly 7 to 11 cycles. One entry per CDR3 protein, called by TCRdb with MiXCR from the 5' RACE reads. This table has around 700,000 distinct CDR3 sequences, roughly 25% appearing once. Note on this clonotype: Its antigen is not identified.

The sample also formed part of further work on T cells of mothers and their children. That paper adds: Overlap in related mother-child pairs always slightly exceeded unrelated pairs, never significantly.

The clonotype originates from a boy younger than 18 in good health. The sequenced material came from blood.

CDR3 in DNA: TGCGCCAGCACACCGGGACAGGGGTACACCGGGGAGCTGTTTTTT. It is translated as CASTPGQGYTGELFF. V and J are TRBV5-1 and TRBJ2-2, with 10 bases aligning to TRBD1. From germline, CDR1 is SGHRS and CDR2 YFSETQ. The CDR3 spans 15 residues. The junction had 5 bases not matched to a gene; V was cut back by 6 bases and J by 3 bases.